Listed here is a single T cell receptor (beta chain). This clone was observed once. Its target antigen remains unknown. It has no much larger one-base neighbor in the sample; base qualities were not kept. This specimen belongs to a study of blood T cell repertoires in COVID-19 (dated by TCRdb to 2020 to 2021). Background on the whole study: Samples from collaborators originated in the United States, Italy and Spain and spanned both the acute and convalescent phases of COVID-19. The prospective study material was composed of cDNA or gDNA derived from T cells, B-cell-depleted T cells, or PBMCs. Subjects who had been exposed to COVID-19, were actively infected with it, or had recovered from it provided the deeply sampled blood TCRbeta repertoires that made up the dataset. A freely available public database, intended as a resource for researchers studying the immune response to SARS-CoV-2, is where the repertoires were released. The samples were drawn from two sources: the first 160 participants of the ongoing ImmuneRACE study, and fewer than 1,500 subjects contributed by 6 global collaborators. The sample metadata nearly always contained a de-identified subject ID, COVID-19 status, age in years and sex. Where available, HLA class I and class II types were taken from metadata supplied by the sample provider and were not determined by assay-based typing.

Taken from cysteine to phenylalanine, the CDR3 has 14 residues. CDR3 DNA only is kept here, 42 bases in frame from base 1. V and J are trimmed by 1 base and 6 bases, and the gene matches miss 4 bases of the junction. From a lookup of the germline V gene (reference sequence), CDR1 and CDR2 are GTSNPN and SVGIG. What the work shows at the level of the full study, not this receptor alone: The quantity of clinical and demographic metadata differed by source and by participant and was supplied without curation.

The immunoSEQ Assay, a bias-controlled multiplex PCR, was used to amplify TCRbeta CDR3 regions from genomic DNA. Turning to the authors' computational methods: Nucleated cell counts per sample were estimated from amplification of reference gene primers within the assay. Sequence reads were collapsed and filtered to measure the absolute abundance of every unique TCRbeta CDR3 rearrangement. Productive Simpson clonality was computed per sample as the square root of Simpson's diversity index over productive rearrangements. TCRdb took over this immuneACCESS table, retaining in-frame rearrangements with V and J assigned. Such tables are incomplete; in checked studies, under half of the missing clones stem from an unresolved V gene, and the remainder is unexplained. V and J calls and clone size are as listed in that table; D and trimming were resolved from the DNA. The sample table records about 270,000 clones; more than 65% of these occur just once. The ten largest clones represent around 2.9% of the sample.

The collaborating institutions used their own protocols to collect whole blood in K2EDTA tubes. For TCRbeta analysis, collaborator samples were shipped as frozen whole blood, as isolated PBMCs, or as DNA extracted from either sample type. The sequenced material came from peripheral blood. The V gene is TRBV30 and the J gene is TRBJ2-2, with 8 bases aligning to TRBD2. The receptor's source is a woman younger than 30 with acute or convalescent COVID-19. The CDR3 sequence is CAWSAGGLSGELFF. In nucleotide form, the sequence is TGTGCCTGGAGTGCGGGAGGGCTCTCCGGGGAGCTGTTTTTT.